This T cell receptor beta chain derives from a study of blood T cell repertoires in COVID-19. In the study overall: PBMCs, B-cell-depleted T cells, or T cells provided the cDNA or gDNA that made up the material.

This CDR3 has 13 amino acids. V shed 1 base, J shed 6 bases, and the junction held 0 bases outside the gene matches. Germline CDR1 is SGHNT and CDR2 is YENEEA. Produced via immunoSEQ multiplex PCR; TCRdb's table is partial and in-frame only. The table shows some 530,000 clones, with approximately 90% occurring only once. All enrollees were about 18 to 100 years old and from approximately 24 US areas. Membership in each cohort depended on participant-reported clinical history. The chain recombines TRBV11-3 with TRBJ1-1; 9 bases match TRBD1. Sequencing was carried out using PBMCs or T cells enriched from blood (not recorded which). This receptor was obtained from a woman aged 60 to 75 who had recovered from COVID-19. The CDR3 reads CASSLGDRAEAFF. DNA for the CDR3: TGTGCCAGCAGCTTAGGGGACAGGGCTGAAGCTTTCTTT.